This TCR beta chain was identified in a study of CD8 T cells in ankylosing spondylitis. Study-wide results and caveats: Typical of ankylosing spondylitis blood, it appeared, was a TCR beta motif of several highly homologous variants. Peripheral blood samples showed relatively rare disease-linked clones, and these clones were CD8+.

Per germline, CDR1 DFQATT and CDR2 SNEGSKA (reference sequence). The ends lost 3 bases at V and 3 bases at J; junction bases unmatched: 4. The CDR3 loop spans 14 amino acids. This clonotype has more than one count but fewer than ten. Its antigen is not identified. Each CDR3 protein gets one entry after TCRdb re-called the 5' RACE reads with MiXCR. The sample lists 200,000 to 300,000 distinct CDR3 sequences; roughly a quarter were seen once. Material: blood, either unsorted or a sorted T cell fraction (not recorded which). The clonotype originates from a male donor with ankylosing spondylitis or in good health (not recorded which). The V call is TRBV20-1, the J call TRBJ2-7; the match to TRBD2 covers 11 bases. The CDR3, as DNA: TGCAGTGCTAGCCCCGGGACTAGCGGCTACGAGCAGTACTTC. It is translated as CSASPGTSGYEQYF.